This T cell receptor (beta chain) emerged from a study of regulatory T cells in long-lasting Graves disease. Study information: Freshly diagnosed Graves' patients had used antithyroid drugs for under 3 months.

Libraries of TCR beta came from iRepertoire HTBI primers plus Arm-PCR of CDR3 regions. MiXCR, applied by TCRdb to the multiplex PCR reads, yields one record per CDR3 protein. The sample carries fewer than 450,000 distinct CDR3 sequences, about 15% recorded once. The germline V and J ends were trimmed by 4 bases and 5 bases, with 9 bases remaining between them. The CDR3 spans 12 residues. Time point given: newly diagnosed GD, antithyroid drugs for less than 3 months. PBMCs provided the RNA from which the TCR library was made. Graves' disease diagnosis relied on American Thyroid Association guidelines. Findings and caveats of the study: Persistent disease was characterized by preferential usage of TRBV28, TRBJ1-2 and TRBJ2-5.

Ten or more counts support this clonotype. Antigen specificity is unknown. These data were also filed under a second study, of T cells in Graves' hyperthyroidism and ophthalmopathy.

The sequence was collected from a woman aged 35 to 49 with Graves disease. Sequencing was performed on peripheral blood mononuclear cells (PBMCs), taken at new diagnosis, from a patient treated with antithyroid drugs. The chain carries TRBV12-3 or TRBV12-4 and TRBJ2-7; no definite D call. The CDR3 spells CASSSPPDEQYF. DNA of the CDR3: TGTGCCAGCAGTTCCCCCCCCGACGAGCAGTACTTC.